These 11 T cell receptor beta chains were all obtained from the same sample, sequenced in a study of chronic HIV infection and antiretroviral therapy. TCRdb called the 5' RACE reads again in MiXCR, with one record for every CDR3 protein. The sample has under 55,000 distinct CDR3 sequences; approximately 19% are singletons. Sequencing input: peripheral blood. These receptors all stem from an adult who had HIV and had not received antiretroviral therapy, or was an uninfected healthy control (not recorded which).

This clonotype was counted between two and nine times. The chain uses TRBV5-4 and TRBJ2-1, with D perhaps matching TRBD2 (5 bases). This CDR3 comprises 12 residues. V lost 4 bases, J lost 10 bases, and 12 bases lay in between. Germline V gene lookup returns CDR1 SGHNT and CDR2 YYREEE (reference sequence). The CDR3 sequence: CASSLEVGEQFF. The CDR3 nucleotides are TGTGCCAGCAGCCTGGAGGTCGGGGAGCAGTTCTTC.

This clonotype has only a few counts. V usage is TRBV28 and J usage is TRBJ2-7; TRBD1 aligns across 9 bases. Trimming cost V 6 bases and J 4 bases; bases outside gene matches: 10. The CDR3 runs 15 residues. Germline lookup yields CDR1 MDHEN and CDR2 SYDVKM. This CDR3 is CASSRGGQGRYEQYF. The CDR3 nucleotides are TGTGCCAGCAGCCGTGGGGGACAGGGAAGATACGAGCAGTACTTC.

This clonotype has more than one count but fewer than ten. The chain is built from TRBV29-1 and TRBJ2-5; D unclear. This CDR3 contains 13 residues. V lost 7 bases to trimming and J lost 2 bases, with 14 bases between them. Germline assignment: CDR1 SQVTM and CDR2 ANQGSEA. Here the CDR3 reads CSGRHVLQETQYF. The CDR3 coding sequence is TGCAGCGGAAGACACGTCCTACAAGAGACCCAGTACTTC.

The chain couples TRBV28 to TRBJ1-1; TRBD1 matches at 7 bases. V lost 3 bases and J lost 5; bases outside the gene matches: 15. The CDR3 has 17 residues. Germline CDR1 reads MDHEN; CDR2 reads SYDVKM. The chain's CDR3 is CASSFNPWQGGKTEAFF. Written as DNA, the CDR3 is TGTGCCAGCAGTTTTAATCCCTGGCAGGGGGGGAAGACTGAAGCTTTCTTT.

CDR3 DNA: TGCGCCAGCAGCCAAGTGGTCCCTCTGGTGGATACGCAGTATTTT. It yields the protein CASSQVVPLVDTQYF. V usage is TRBV4-1 and J usage is TRBJ2-3; D call uncertain. Germline CDR1 reads MGHRA; CDR2 reads YSYEKL. V dropped 1 base and J dropped 6 bases, with 14 bases sitting between them. This CDR3 is built from 15 residues.

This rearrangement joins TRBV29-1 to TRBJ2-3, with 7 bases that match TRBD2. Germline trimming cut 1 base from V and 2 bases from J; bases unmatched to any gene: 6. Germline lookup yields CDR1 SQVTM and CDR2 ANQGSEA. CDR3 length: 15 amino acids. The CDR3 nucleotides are TGCAGCGTTGAAGGAACTAGCGCTCCCACAGATACGCAGTATTTT. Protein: CSVEGTSAPTDTQYF.

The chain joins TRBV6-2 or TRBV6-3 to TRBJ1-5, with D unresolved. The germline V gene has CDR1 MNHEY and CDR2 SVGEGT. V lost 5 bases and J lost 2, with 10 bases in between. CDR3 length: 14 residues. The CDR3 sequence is CASSRGEGNQPQHF. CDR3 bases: TGTGCCAGCAGTCGCGGGGAAGGCAATCAGCCCCAGCATTTT.

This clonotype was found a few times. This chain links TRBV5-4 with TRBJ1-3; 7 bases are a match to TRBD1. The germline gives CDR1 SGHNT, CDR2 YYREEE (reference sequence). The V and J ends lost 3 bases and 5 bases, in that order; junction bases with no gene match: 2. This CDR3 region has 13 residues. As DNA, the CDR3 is TGTGCCAGCAGCTCGGACAGGAGAAACACCATATATTTT. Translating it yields CASSSDRRNTIYF.

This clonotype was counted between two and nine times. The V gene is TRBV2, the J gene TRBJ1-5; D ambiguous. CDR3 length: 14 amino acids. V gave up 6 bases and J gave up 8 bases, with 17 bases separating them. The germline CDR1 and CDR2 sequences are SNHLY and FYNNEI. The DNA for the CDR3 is TGTGCCAGCAGAGATGGTCCGCCCCAGAAGCCCCAGCATTTT. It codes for CASRDGPPQKPQHF.

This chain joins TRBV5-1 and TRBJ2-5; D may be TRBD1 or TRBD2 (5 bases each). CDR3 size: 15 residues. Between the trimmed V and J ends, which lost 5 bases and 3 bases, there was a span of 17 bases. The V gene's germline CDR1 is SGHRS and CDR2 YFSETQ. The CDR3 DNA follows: TGCGCCAGCAGGTCTTCCGGGACCCAAAAAGAGACCCAGTACTTC. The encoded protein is CASRSSGTQKETQYF.

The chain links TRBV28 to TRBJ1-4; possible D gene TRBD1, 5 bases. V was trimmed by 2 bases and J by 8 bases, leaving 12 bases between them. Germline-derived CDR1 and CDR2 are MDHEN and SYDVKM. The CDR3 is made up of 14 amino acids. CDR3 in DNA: TGTGCCAGCAGTTTACGGGGCCACGAGGAAAAACTGTTTTTT. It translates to CASSLRGHEEKLFF.